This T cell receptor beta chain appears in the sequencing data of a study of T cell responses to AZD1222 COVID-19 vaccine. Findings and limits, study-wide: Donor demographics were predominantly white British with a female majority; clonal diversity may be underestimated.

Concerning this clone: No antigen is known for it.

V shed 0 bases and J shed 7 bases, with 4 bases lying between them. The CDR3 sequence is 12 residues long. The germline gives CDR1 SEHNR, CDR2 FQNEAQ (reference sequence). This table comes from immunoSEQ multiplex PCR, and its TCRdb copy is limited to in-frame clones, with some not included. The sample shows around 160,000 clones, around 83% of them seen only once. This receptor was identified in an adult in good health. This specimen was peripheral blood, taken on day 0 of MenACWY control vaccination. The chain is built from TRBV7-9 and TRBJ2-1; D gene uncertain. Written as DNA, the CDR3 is TGTGCCAGCAGCTTAGCAGAGAATGAGCAGTTCTTC. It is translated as CASSLAENEQFF.